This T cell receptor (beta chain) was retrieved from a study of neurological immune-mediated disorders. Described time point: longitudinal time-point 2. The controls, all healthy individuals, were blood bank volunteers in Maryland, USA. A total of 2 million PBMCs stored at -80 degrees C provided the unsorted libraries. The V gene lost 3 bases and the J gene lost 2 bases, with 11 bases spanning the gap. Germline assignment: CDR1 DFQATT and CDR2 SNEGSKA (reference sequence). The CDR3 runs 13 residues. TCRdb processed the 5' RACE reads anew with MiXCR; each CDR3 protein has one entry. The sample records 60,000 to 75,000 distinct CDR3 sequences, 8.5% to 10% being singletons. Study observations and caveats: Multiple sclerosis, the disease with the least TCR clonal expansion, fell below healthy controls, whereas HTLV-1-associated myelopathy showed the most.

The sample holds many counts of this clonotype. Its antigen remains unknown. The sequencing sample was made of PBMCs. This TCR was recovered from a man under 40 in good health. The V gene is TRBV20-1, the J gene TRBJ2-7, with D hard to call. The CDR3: CSASPPSPYEQYF. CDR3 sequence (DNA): TGCAGTGCTAGCCCTCCCTCACCCTACGAGCAGTACTTC.